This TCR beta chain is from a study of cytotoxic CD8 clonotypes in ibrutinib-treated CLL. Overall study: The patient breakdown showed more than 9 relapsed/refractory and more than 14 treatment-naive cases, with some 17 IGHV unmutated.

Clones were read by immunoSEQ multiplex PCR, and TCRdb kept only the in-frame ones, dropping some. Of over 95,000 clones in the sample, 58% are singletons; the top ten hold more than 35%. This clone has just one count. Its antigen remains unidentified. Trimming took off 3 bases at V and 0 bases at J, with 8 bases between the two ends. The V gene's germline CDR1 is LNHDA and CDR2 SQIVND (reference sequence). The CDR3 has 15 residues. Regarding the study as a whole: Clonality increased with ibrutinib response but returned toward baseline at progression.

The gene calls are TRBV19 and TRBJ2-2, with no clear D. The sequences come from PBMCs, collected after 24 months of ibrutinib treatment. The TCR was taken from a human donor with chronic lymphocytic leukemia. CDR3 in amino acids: CASSIRVANTGELFF. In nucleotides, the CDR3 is TGTGCCAGTAGTATTCGTGTGGCGAACACCGGGGAGCTGTTTTTT.